The T cell receptor (beta chain) under discussion was sequenced for a study of blood T cell repertoires in COVID-19. At the level of the study: PBMCs, B-cell-depleted T cells, or T cells were the source of the cDNA or gDNA that made up the material.

Sequenced by immunoSEQ multiplex PCR; TCRdb stores in-frame clones only, minus some. This sample has 95,000 to 110,000 clones; roughly 82% occur once, and the top ten carry about 5%. The CDR3 has 15 residues. Unmatched junction bases numbered 4, after V lost 0 bases and J lost 4 bases. Germline V gene lookup returns CDR1 SGHRS and CDR2 YFSETQ. This sequence was found in a man in his sixties with acute or convalescent COVID-19. The sequencing input was peripheral blood. V gene TRBV5-1 combines with J gene TRBJ2-1; TRBD2 agrees at 7 bases. CDR3 protein: CASSLGGEGYNEQFF. The CDR3 DNA reads as TGCGCCAGCAGCTTGGGCGGGGAGGGGTACAATGAGCAGTTCTTC.